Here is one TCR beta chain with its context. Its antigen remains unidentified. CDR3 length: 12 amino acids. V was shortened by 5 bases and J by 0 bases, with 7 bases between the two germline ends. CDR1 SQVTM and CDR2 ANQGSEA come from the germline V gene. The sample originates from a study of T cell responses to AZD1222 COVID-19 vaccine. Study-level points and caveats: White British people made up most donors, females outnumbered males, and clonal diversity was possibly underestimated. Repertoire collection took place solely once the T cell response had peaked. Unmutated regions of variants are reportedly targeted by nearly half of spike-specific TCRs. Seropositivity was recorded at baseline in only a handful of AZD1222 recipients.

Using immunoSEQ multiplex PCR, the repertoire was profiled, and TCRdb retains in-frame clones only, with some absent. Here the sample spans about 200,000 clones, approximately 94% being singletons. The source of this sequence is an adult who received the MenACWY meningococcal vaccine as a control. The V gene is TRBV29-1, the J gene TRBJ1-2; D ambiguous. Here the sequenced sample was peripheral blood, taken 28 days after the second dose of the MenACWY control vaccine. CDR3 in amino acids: CSVTDANYGYTF. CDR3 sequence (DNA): TGCAGCGTTACAGACGCTAACTATGGCTACACCTTC.